This T cell receptor beta chain was identified in a study of OX40 agonist ivuxolimab in advanced cancers. Clones were sequenced by immunoSEQ multiplex PCR, and TCRdb holds only the in-frame ones, with some missing. This table has 55,000 to 70,000 clones, around 84% appearing once. Germline V lookup: CDR1 MDHEN, CDR2 SYDVKM. The length of the CDR3 is 14 residues. Between the trimmed V and J ends, which lost 11 bases and 0 bases, there was a span of 15 bases. The timepoints at which blood was sampled were baseline, cycle 4 day 1, and cycle 7 day 1. This clone appeared a single time. The clonotype comes from an adult with an advanced solid tumor such as melanoma, head and neck, liver or kidney cancer. The sequences come from CD4+ or CD8+ T cells sorted from blood, collected in a trial of the OX40 agonist ivuxolimab. This chain uses TRBV28 with TRBJ2-3, with D possibly being TRBD1 or TRBD2 (5 bases each). The CDR3 loop is CAGTKADSTDTQYF. The CDR3 bases are TGTGCCGGGACCAAGGCCGACAGCACAGATACGCAGTATTTT.